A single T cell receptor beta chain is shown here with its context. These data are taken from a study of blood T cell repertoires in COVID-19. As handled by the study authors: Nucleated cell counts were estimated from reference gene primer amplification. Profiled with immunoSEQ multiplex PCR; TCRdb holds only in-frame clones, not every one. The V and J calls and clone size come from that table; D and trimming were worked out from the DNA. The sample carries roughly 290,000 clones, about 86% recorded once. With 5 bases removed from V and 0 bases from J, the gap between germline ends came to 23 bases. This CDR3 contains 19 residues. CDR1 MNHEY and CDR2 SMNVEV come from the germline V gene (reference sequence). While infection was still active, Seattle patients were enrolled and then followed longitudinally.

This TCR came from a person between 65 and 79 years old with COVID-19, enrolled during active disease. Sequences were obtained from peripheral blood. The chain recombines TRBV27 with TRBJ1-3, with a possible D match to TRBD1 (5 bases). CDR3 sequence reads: CASSPGLGGSDSSGNTIYF. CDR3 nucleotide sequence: TGTGCCAGCAGTCCCGGGCTTGGGGGGTCGGACTCCTCTGGAAACACCATATATTTT.